A few counts support the clone carrying this TCR beta chain. The data are from a study of spatial heterogeneity in lung cancer. Using its own MiXCR run on the 5' RACE reads, TCRdb lists one record per CDR3 protein. The sample consists of 25,000 or so distinct CDR3 sequences, roughly 5.6% of them appearing once. From germline, CDR1 is DFQATT and CDR2 SNEGSKA (reference sequence). Trimming took 1 base from V and 0 from J, leaving 10 bases between them. This CDR3 is 15 amino acids long. The time point denotes: blood at routine non-recurrence follow-up after resection. Unsorted whole RNA of tumor, nontumor lung or frozen PBMC was sequenced.

The receptor was isolated from a male donor with early-stage non-small cell lung cancer. Sample: PBMCs, taken at follow-up. The gene calls are TRBV20-1 and TRBJ2-1; no firm D call. This CDR3 reads CSARVNLNSYNEQFF. The CDR3 region has the DNA TGCAGTGCTAGAGTAAACCTCAACTCCTACAATGAGCAGTTCTTC.